This T cell receptor (beta chain) was identified during a study of tumor-infiltrating lymphocytes in primary liver carcinoma. In its sample, this clonotype was seen many times. Production of TCR beta cDNA used about 500 ng total RNA together with a constant-region primer. The TCR beta library was amplified through three nested multiplex PCR rounds in a modified ARM-PCR procedure. Researchers ran the first two PCR rounds for roughly 11 cycles each with TRBV1-TRBV30 forward primers and a C-beta reverse primer. Each CDR3 protein gets one entry after TCRdb re-called the multiplex PCR reads with MiXCR. This sample has over 75,000 distinct CDR3 sequences, with just over 65% found just once. Unsorted bulk tissue (about 20-30 mg) underwent RNA and DNA co-extraction. Donors underwent surgery for histopathologically diagnosed primary liver carcinoma. Germline V gene sequence: CDR1 SQVTM, CDR2 ANQGSEA. V was cut by 8 bases and J by 4 bases, with 19 bases left in between. The CDR3 contains 14 residues.

The sequenced sample consisted of tumor-adjacent normal liver tissue. The TCR was taken from a man aged 40-49 years with primary liver carcinoma and hepatitis B virus infection. The chain uses TRBV29-1 and TRBJ2-3, with D tentatively TRBD2 (6 bases). DNA for the CDR3: TGCAGCATTTCCTTAGCGTCGGGGGCAGATACGCAGTATTTT. It translates to CSISLASGADTQYF.